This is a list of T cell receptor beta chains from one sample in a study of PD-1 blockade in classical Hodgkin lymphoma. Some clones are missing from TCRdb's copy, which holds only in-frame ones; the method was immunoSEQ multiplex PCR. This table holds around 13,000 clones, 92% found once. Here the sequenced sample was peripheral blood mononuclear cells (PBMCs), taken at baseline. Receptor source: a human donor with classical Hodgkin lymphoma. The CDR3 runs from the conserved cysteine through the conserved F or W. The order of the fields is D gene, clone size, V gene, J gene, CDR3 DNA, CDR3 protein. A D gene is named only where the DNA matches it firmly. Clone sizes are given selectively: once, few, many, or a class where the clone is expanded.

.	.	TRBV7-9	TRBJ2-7	TGTGCCAGCAGCTTAGTCCTGGGGAAGGCCTACGAGCAGTACTTC	CASSLVLGKAYEQYF
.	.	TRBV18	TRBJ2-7	TGTGCCAGCTCACCACGAGGGATGGGGCGAAGCTCCTACGAGCAGTACTTC	CASSPRGMGRSSYEQYF
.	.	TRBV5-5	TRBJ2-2	TGTGCCAGCAGCCTCGCAGGAACGGGGGCAGCGAACACCGGGGAGCTGTTTTTT	CASSLAGTGAANTGELFF
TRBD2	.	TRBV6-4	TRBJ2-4	TGTGCCAGCAGTGAGACTAGCGGGAAAAACATTCAGTACTTC	CASSETSGKNIQYF
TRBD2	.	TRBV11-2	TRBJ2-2	TGTGCCAGCAGCTGGACTAGCGGGGCCACCGGGGAGCTGTTTTTT	CASSWTSGATGELFF
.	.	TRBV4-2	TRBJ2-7	TGTGCCAGCAGCCAAGATTTGCGGAGTAACGAGCAGTACTTC	CASSQDLRSNEQYF
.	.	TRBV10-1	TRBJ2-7	TGCGCCAGCAGTGATTTTGGCAGGGCCTACGAGCAGTACTTC	CASSDFGRAYEQYF
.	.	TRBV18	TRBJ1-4	TGTGCCAGCTCACGAGGCGTTGGGACTAATGAAAAACTGTTTTTT	CASSRGVGTNEKLFF
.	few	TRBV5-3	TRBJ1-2	TGTGCCAGCAGCTTGGTAGGGACGCTGGGAGGCGGCTACACCTTC	CASSLVGTLGGGYTF
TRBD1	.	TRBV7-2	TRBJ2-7	TGTGCCAGCAGCTTATACCAGGGGGCGGACGAGCAGTACTTC	CASSLYQGADEQYF
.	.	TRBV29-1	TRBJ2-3	TGCAGCGTTCAAGGGCCAACAGATACGCAGTATTTT	CSVQGPTDTQYF
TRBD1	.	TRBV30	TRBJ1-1	TGTGCCTGGAGTGAGACAGGGGGCACTGAAGCTTTCTTT	CAWSETGGTEAFF
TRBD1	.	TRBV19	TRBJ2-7	TGTGCCAGTAGTACTCCTTTGACGCGACAGGGGGCCTACGAGCAGTACTTC	CASSTPLTRQGAYEQYF
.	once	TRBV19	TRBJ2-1	TGTGCCAGTAGTACCCCCCGGTGGATAGAGACCAACAATGAGCAGTTCTTC	CASSTPRWIETNNEQFF
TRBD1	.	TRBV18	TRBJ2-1	TGTGCCAGCTCACCTCGACAGGGGGCCTACAATGAGCAGTTCTTC	CASSPRQGAYNEQFF
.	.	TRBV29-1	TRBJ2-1	TGCAGCGTTGAGCCCGAGGGCCACTACAATGAGCAGTTCTTC	CSVEPEGHYNEQFF
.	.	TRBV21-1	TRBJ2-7	TGTGCCAGCCTCCTAGGGGGAGCGGGAGCGAACGAGCAGTACTTC	CASLLGGAGANEQYF
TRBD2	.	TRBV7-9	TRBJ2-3	TGTGCCAGCAGCCAACTTACCCGGACTAGCGGGATCCCAGATACGCAGTATTTT	CASSQLTRTSGIPDTQYF
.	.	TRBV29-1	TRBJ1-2	TGCAGCGTTGAAGAGTTCAGGGCGAAGTATGGCTACACCTTC	CSVEEFRAKYGYTF
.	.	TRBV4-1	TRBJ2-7	TGCGCCAGCAGCTACTCCGGGGGAAACTCCTACGAGCAGTACTTC	CASSYSGGNSYEQYF
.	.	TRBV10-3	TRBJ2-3	TGTGCCATCAGGGATACAGGGGAGGCAGATACGCAGTATTTT	CAIRDTGEADTQYF
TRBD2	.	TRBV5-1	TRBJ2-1	TGCGCCAGCAGCTTACGACTAGCGGTTTACAATGAGCAGTTCTTC	CASSLRLAVYNEQFF
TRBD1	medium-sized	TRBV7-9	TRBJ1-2	TGTGCCAGCAGCACTGGACAGGAAAGCCTTTCACGGTATGGCTACACCTTC	CASSTGQESLSRYGYTF
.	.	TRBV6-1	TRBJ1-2	TGTGCCAGCAGTGACTTTGGACGGAAATATGGCTACACCTTC	CASSDFGRKYGYTF
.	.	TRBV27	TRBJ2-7	TGTGCCAGCAGTTTTTACAACCGCTCCTACGAGCAGTACTTC	CASSFYNRSYEQYF
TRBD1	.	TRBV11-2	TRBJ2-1	TGTGCCAGCAGCCCTCGGCAGGGGGCGTCCAATGAGCAGTTCTTC	CASSPRQGASNEQFF
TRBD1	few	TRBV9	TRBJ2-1	TGTGCCAGCAGCGTAGAGGGGGCGCGGTACAATGAGCAGTTCTTC	CASSVEGARYNEQFF
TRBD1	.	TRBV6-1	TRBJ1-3	TGTGCCAGCAGTGGAGGGACAGGTGGAAACACCATATATTTT	CASSGGTGGNTIYF
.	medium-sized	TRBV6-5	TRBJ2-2	TGTGCCAGCAGATTTAGGGGGGGCGCGACCGGGGAGCTGTTTTTT	CASRFRGGATGELFF
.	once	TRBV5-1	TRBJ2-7	TGCGCCAGCAGCTACACCGGGGCCGGAAACTACGAGCAGTACTTC	CASSYTGAGNYEQYF
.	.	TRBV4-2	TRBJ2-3	TGTGCCAGCAGCCGCGAAGGGCGAAGCACAGATACGCAGTATTTT	CASSREGRSTDTQYF
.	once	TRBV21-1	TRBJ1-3	TGTGCCAGCAGCAAAGGGAAGGGAGACTCTGGAAACACCATATATTTT	CASSKGKGDSGNTIYF
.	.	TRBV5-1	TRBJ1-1	TGCGCCAGCAGCGATACAGGGCCGTGGGACACTGAAGCTTTCTTT	CASSDTGPWDTEAFF
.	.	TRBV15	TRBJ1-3	TGTGCCACCAGCAGAGATGCAGGGGATGGAAACACCATATATTTT	CATSRDAGDGNTIYF
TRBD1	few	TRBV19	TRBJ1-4	TGTGCCAGTAGTAATCCAGGGGGAACTAATGAAAAACTGTTTTTT	CASSNPGGTNEKLFF